This T cell receptor (beta chain) derives from a study of blood T cell repertoires in COVID-19. Unmatched junction bases numbered 17, after V lost 9 bases and J lost 7 bases. Germline V CDR1 and CDR2: MDHEN, SYDVKM. The CDR3 totals 16 residues. Adults between about 18 and 95 years of age took part from 24 US areas. Two consecutive negative NP/OP PCR tests, clearance, or resolved symptoms defined Cohort 3 recovery. Sequenced by immunoSEQ multiplex PCR; TCRdb stores in-frame clones only, minus some. Altogether 200,000 to 250,000 clones are present, nearly 90% being singletons, with the ten largest covering about a tenth.

The chain employs TRBV28 and TRBJ1-4; TRBD1 aligns across 7 bases. The receptor was isolated from a man younger than 45 who had recovered from COVID-19. Input material: PBMCs or T cells enriched from blood (not recorded which). CDR3 bases: TGTGCCAGTCACAATCCGGCCTTGACAGGGAGTGAAAAACTGTTTTTT. As protein: CASHNPALTGSEKLFF.